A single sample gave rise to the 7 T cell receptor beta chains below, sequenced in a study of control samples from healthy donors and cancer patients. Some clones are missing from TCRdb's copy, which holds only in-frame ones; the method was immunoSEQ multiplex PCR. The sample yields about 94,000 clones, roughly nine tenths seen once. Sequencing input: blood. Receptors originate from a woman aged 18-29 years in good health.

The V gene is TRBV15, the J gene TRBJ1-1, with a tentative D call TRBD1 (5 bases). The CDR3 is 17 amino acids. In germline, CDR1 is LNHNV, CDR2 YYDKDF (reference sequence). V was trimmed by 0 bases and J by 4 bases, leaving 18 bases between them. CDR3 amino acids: CATSRDLSGGTVTEAFF. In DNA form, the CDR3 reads TGTGCCACCAGCAGAGATCTTTCGGGGGGGACGGTCACTGAAGCTTTCTTT.

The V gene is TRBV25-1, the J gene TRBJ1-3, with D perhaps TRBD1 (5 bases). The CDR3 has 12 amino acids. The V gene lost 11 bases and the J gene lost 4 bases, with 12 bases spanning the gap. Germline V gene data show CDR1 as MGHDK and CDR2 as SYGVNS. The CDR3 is CAVEGLGNTIYF. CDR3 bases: TGTGCCGTTGAGGGGTTGGGAAACACCATATATTTT.

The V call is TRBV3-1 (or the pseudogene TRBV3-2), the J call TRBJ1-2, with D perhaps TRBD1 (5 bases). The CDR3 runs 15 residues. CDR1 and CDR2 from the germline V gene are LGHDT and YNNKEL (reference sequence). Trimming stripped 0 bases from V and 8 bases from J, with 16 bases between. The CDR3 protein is CASSQDSGTSGGYTF. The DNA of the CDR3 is TGTGCCAGCAGCCAAGACTCGGGGACTAGCGGCGGCTACACCTTC.

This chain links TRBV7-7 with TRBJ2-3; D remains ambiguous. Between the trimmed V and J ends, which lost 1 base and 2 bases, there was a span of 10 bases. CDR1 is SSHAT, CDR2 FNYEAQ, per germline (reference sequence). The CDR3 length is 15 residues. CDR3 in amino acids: CASSLGGSPTDTQYF. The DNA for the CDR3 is TGTGCCAGCAGCTTAGGGGGATCCCCCACAGATACGCAGTATTTT.

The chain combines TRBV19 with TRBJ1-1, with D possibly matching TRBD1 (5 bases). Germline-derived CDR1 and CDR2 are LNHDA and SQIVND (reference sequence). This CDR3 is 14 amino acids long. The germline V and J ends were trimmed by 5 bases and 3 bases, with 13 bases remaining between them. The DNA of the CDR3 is TGTGCCAGTAGTTGGCGGGGGATGGACACTGAAGCTTTCTTT. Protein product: CASSWRGMDTEAFF.

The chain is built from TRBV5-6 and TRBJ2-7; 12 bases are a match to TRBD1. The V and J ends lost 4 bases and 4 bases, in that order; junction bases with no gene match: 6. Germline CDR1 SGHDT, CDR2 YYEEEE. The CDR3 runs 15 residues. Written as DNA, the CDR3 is TGTGCCAGCAGCCCCGGGACAGGGGGCATATACGAGCAGTACTTC. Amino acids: CASSPGTGGIYEQYF.

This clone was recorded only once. Written as DNA, the CDR3 is TGTGCCAGCAGCTTGGGGCACACTGAAGCTTTCTTT. Translation gives CASSLGHTEAFF. The gene calls are TRBV5-4 and TRBJ1-1; D is uncertain. The V gene's germline CDR1 is SGHNT and CDR2 YYREEE (reference sequence). The V end lost 0 bases, the J end lost 3 bases, and 3 bases lay between the germline ends. CDR3 length: 12 amino acids. The full variable domain, in which reference TRBV5-4 and TRBJ1-1 provide the parts outside the CDR3, is ETGVTQSPTHLIKTRGQQVTLRCSSQSGHNTVSWYQQALGQGPQFIFQYYREEENGRGNFPPRFSGLQFPNYSSELNVNALELDDSALYLCASSLGHTEAFFGQGTRLTVV.